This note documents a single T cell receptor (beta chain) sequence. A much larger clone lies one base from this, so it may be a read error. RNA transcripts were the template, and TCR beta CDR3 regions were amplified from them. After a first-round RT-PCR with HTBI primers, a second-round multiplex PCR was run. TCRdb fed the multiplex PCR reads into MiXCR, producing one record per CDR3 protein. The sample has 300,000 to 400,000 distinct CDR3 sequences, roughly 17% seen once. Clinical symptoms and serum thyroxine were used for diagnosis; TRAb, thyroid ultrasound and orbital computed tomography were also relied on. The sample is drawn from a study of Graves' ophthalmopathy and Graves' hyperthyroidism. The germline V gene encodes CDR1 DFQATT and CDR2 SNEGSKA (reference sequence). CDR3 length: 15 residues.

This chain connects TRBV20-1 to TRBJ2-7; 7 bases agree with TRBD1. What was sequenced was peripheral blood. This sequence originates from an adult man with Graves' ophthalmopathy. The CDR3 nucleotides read TGCATTGCTCCGCGCCGTCGACAGGGAACCTACGAGCAGTACTTC. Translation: CIAPRRRQGTYEQYF.